These 11 T cell receptor beta chains were sequenced from one sample in a study of T cells in Graves' hyperthyroidism and ophthalmopathy (dated by TCRdb to the late 2010s). Library construction relied on multiplex PCR. Sequencing relied on an Illumina HiSeq 2000. TCR beta CDR3 regions were amplified from RNA transcripts. The TCR CDR3 was subjected to a first round of RT-PCR using the HTBI primer set and the Qiagen OneStep RT-PCR kit. TCRdb trimmed the raw reads at Q25, called clones with MiXCR and kept productive beta chains. Rows merge per CDR3 protein into single entries with the most common DNA and genes. This sample lists approximately 640,000 distinct CDR3 sequences; around 16% were detected once. The top ten clonotypes cover roughly a sixth of the sample. The sample consisted of blood. These receptors were collected from a man aged 50-59 years with Graves' hyperthyroidism.

This clonotype was seen ten or more times. The rearrangement links TRBV27 to TRBJ1-2; D gene ambiguous. Germline V gene sequence: CDR1 MNHEY, CDR2 SMNVEV (reference sequence). The CDR3 loop spans 15 amino acids. Trimming removed 3 bases at V and 3 bases at J, with 14 bases between. The CDR3 spells CASSFLGISDYGYTF. In DNA form, the CDR3 reads TGTGCCAGCAGTTTTTTGGGGATTAGCGACTATGGCTACACCTTC.

J is TRBJ2-1 and V is TRBV20-1, with TRBD2 identical over 12 bases. This CDR3 region has 15 residues. J lost 10 bases, V lost 2 bases, and 9 bases had no gene match. Germline V gene data show CDR1 as DFQATT and CDR2 as SNEGSKA (reference sequence). The CDR3 region is CSARTPGLAGQEQFF. The CDR3 bases are TGCAGTGCTAGAACCCCGGGACTAGCGGGTCAAGAGCAGTTCTTC.

This clonotype was seen many times. V and J are TRBV28 and TRBJ2-1; 8 nucleotides line up with TRBD2. The germline V gene encodes CDR1 MDHEN and CDR2 SYDVKM. The CDR3 runs 14 residues. The junction had 6 bases not matched to a gene; V was cut back by 7 bases and J by 4 bases. CDR3 nucleotides: TGTGCCAGCATACTAGCGGAAACTTACAATGAGCAGTTCTTC. Its translation is CASILAETYNEQFF.

This clonotype came up many times. The genes are TRBV28 and TRBJ2-1; 9 positions agree with TRBD2. V lost 10 bases and J lost 4; bases outside the gene matches: 8. This CDR3 has 14 residues. Germline V lookup: CDR1 MDHEN, CDR2 SYDVKM. CDR3 amino acids: CATIAGDLYNEQFF. Written as DNA, the CDR3 is TGTGCCACTATAGCGGGAGACCTATACAATGAGCAGTTCTTC.

This clonotype has more than one count but fewer than ten. This sequence joins TRBV20-1 and TRBJ2-1; D remains ambiguous. CDR3 length: 13 residues. Trimming shortened V by 7 bases and J by 0 bases, and 10 bases separated the two germline ends. From germline, CDR1 is DFQATT and CDR2 SNEGSKA (reference sequence). The CDR3 region has the DNA TGCAGTGGATCCAAGGGCTCCTACAATGAGCAGTTCTTC. Translating gives CSGSKGSYNEQFF.

This clonotype was counted at least ten times. The rearrangement joins TRBV28 to TRBJ2-7; D may correspond to TRBD1 or TRBD2 (5 bases each). The V gene lost 3 bases and the J gene lost 3 bases, with 12 bases spanning the gap. This CDR3 has 14 amino acids. CDR1 and CDR2 (germline): MDHEN, SYDVKM. The DNA of the CDR3 is TGTGCCAGCAGTTTCCGGGACCTCCGCTACGAGCAGTACTTC. Translated: CASSFRDLRYEQYF.

This clonotype was seen many times. The V gene is TRBV12-3 or TRBV12-4, the J gene TRBJ1-2; TRBD1 agrees at 7 bases. This CDR3 comprises 17 residues. The V segment lost 1 base and the J segment 1 base; nucleotides outside the gene matches: 9. Written as DNA, the CDR3 is TGTGCCAGCAGTTTAGACCTCAGGGGGTGGGGTAACTATGGCTACACCTTC. Encoded protein: CASSLDLRGWGNYGYTF.

The sample holds many counts of this clonotype. The chain joins TRBV6-1 to TRBJ2-7, with TRBD2 matching over 14 bases. Unmatched junction bases numbered 22, after V lost 10 bases and J lost 5 bases. The CDR3 length is 19 residues. Germline lookup yields CDR1 MNHNS and CDR2 SASEGT. The CDR3 reads CATAFIHSGLAGVVDEQYF. CDR3 bases: TGTGCCACCGCCTTCATTCACTCGGGACTAGCGGGAGTTGTCGACGAGCAGTACTTC.

This clonotype was counted many times. The CDR3 is CASTRDGLEAYNEQFF. CDR3 nucleotide sequence: TGTGCCAGCACTCGAGACGGGTTAGAAGCCTACAATGAGCAGTTCTTC. The rearrangement uses TRBV28 and TRBJ2-1, with D unresolved. The CDR3 extends over 16 amino acids. Germline CDR1 is MDHEN and CDR2 is SYDVKM. Trimming took off 7 bases at V and 2 bases at J, with 18 bases between the two ends.

This clonotype was detected ten times or more. V usage is TRBV27 and J usage is TRBJ2-1; 8 nucleotides agree with TRBD2. V shed 3 bases and J 3 bases; nucleotides not matched to a gene: 4. The CDR3 covers 15 residues. The germline V gene has CDR1 MNHEY and CDR2 SMNVEV (reference sequence). DNA of the CDR3: TGTGCCAGCAGTTTTGAGCGGGAGCTCTACAATGAGCAGTTCTTC. This sequence encodes CASSFERELYNEQFF.

This clonotype was seen at least ten times. V gene TRBV6-5 combines with J gene TRBJ2-7; perhaps TRBD2 as D (7 bases). The CDR3 runs 15 residues. The germline V gene encodes CDR1 MNHEY and CDR2 SVGAGI. V lost 2 bases and J lost 3, with 14 bases in between. Here the CDR3 DNA reads TGTGCCAGCAGTTACGGACCAGGGGACTACTACGAGCAGTACTTC. This encodes CASSYGPGDYYEQYF.